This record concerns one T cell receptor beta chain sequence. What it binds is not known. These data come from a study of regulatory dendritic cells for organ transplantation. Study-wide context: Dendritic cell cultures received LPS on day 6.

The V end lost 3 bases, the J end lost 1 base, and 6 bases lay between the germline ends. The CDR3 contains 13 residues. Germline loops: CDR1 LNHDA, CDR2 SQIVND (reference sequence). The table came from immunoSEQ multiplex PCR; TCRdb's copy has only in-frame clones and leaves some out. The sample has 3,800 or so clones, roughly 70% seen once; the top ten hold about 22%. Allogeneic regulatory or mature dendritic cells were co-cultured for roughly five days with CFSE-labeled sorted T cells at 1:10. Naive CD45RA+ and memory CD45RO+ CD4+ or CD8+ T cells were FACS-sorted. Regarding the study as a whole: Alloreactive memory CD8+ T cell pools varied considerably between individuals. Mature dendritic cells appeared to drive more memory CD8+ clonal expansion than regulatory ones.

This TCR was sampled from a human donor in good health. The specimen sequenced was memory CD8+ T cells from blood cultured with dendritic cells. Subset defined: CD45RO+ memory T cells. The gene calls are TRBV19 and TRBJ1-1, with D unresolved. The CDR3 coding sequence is TGTGCCAGTAGTATCAGCGAGAACACTGAAGCTTTCTTT. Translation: CASSISENTEAFF.